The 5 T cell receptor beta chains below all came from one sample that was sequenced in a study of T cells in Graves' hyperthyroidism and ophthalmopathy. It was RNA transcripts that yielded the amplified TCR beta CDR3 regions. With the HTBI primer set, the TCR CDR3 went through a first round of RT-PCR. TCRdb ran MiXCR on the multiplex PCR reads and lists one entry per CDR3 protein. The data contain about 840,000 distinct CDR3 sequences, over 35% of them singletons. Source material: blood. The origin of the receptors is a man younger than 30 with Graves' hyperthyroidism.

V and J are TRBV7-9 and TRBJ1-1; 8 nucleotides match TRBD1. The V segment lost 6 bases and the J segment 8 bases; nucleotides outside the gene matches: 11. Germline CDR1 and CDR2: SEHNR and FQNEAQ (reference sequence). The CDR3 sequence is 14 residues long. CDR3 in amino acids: CASRTGGGLEEAFF. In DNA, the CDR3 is TGTGCCAGCAGAACAGGGGGTGGCCTGGAGGAAGCTTTCTTT. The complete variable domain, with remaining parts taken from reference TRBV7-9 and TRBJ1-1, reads DTGVSQNPRHKITKRGQNVTFRCDPISEHNRLYWYRQTLGQGPEFLTYFQNEAQLEKSRLLSDRFSAERPKGSFSTLEIQRTEQGDSAMYLCASRTGGGLEEAFFGQGTRLTVV.

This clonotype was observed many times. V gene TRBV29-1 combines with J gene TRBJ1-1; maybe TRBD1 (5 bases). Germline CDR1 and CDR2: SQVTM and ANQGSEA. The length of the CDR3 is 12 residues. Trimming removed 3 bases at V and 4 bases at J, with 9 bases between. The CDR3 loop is CSVDLGGTEAFF. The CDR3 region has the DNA TGCAGCGTTGATCTGGGGGGCACTGAAGCTTTCTTT.

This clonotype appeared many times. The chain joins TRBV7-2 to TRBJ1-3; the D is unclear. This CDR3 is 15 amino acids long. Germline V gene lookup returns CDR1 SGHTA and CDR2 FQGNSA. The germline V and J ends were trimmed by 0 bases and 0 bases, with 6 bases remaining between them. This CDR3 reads CASSLAAYSGNTIYF. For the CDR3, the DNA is TGTGCCAGCAGCTTAGCAGCATACTCTGGAAACACCATATATTTT. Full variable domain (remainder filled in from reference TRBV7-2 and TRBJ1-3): GAGVSQSPSNKVTEKGKDVELRCDPISGHTALYWYRQSLGQGLEFLIYFQGNSAPDKSGLPSDRFSAERTGGSVSTLTIQRTQQEDSAVYLCASSLAAYSGNTIYFGEGSWLTVV.

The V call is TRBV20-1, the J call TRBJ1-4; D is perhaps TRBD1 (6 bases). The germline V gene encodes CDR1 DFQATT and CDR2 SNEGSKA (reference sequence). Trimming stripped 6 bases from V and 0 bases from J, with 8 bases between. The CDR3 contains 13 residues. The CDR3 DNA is TGCAGTGCCTGGACAGCAACTAATGAAAAACTGTTTTTT. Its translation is CSAWTATNEKLFF.

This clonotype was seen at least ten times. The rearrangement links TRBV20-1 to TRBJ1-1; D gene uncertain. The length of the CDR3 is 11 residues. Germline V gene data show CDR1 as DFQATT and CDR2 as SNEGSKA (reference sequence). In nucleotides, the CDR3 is TGCATCACACAGATGAACACTGAAGCTTTCTTT. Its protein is CITQMNTEAFF.